A single T cell receptor (beta chain) is shown here with its context. Its target is unknown. The sample originates from a study of cytomegalovirus exposure and HLA in healthy donors. Whole-study context: Researchers previously reported finding 90 million to 130 million unique TCR beta sequences from some 180 million T cells. Regarding the study as a whole: In an earlier analysis, productive rearrangement rates for most beta V segments clustered near 87% or 30%. TRBV6-2, TRBV6-3 and other indistinguishable V segments were excluded.

Germline values: CDR1 MGHRA, CDR2 YSYEKL. The CDR3 contains 15 residues. Trimming pared 3 bases from V and 0 bases from J, leaving 10 bases between. This PCR relied on a set of 60 Vbeta primers and 13 Jbeta primers. Only in-frame clones appear in the TCRdb table, and some are missing; sequencing was by immunoSEQ multiplex PCR. In all, the sample yields 35,000 to 50,000 clones. The clonotype was recovered from a woman aged 30 to 39 in good health and CMV-seropositive. Material for sequencing was PBMCs. This sequence joins TRBV4-1 and TRBJ2-3; possible D gene TRBD1, 6 bases. The CDR3 sequence is CASSQGQGSTDTQYF. The CDR3 DNA is TGCGCCAGCAGCCAGGGGCAGGGGAGCACAGATACGCAGTATTTT.